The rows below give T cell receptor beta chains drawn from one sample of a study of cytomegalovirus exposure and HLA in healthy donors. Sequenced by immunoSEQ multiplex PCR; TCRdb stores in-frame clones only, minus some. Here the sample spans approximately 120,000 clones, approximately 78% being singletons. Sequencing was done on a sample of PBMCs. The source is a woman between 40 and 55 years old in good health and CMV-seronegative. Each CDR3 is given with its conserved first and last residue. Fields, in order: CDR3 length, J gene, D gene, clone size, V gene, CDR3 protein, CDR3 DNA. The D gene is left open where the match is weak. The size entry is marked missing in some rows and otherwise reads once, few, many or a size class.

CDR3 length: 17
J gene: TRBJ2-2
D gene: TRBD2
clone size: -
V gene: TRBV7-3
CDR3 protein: CASSSYRGTTTSGELFF
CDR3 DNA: TGTGCCAGCAGCTCCTATCGCGGGACTACGACATCTGGGGAGCTGTTTTTT

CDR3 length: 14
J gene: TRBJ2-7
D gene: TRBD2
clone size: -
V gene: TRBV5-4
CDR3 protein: CASSYLAGDGEQYF
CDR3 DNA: TGTGCCAGCAGCTATCTAGCGGGAGATGGCGAGCAGTACTTC

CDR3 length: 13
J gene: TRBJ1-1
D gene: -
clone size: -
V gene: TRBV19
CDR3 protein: CASRDLGGTEAFF
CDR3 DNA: TGTGCCAGTAGGGACCTCGGGGGCACTGAAGCTTTCTTT

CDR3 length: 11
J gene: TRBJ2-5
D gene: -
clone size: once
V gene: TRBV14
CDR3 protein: CASSPARGQYF
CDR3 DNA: TGTGCCAGCAGCCCCGCTCGGGGGCAGTACTTC

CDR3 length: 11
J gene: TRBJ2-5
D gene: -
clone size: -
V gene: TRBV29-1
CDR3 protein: CSVEDLETQYF
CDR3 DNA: TGCAGCGTTGAAGATCTCGAGACCCAGTACTTC

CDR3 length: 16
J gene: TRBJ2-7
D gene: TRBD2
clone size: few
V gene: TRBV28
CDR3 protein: CASSSRLAGKFYEQYF
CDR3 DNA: TGTGCCAGCAGTTCGAGACTAGCGGGAAAATTCTACGAGCAGTACTTC

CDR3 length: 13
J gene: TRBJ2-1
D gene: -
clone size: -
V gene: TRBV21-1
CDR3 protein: CASSRGTTNEQFF
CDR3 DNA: TGTGCCAGCAGCAGAGGGACTACCAATGAGCAGTTCTTC

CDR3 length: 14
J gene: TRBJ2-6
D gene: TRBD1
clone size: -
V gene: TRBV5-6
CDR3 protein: CASRPQGGANVLTF
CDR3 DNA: TGTGCCAGCAGGCCACAGGGGGGGGCCAACGTCCTGACTTTC

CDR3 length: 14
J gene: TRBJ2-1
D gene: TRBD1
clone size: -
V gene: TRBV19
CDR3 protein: CASSGQGKYNEQFF
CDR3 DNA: TGTGCCAGTAGTGGACAGGGTAAGTACAATGAGCAGTTCTTC

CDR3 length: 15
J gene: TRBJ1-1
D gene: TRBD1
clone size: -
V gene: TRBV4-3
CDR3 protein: CASSPDFTGGLLAFF
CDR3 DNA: TGCGCCAGCAGCCCAGATTTCACAGGGGGCTTGCTGGCTTTCTTT

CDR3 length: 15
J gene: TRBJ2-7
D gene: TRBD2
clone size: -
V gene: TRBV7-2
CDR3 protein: CASRLTSGSSYEQYF
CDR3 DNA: TGTGCCAGCAGATTGACTAGCGGGAGCTCCTACGAGCAGTACTTC

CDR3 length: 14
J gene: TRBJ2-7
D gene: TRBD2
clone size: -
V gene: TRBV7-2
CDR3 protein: CASSPGTSGSEQYF
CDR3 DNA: TGTGCCAGCAGCCCCGGGACTAGCGGGAGCGAGCAGTACTTC

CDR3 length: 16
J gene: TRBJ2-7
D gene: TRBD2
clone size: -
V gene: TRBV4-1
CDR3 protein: CASSQDPAGGAYEQYF
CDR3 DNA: TGCGCCAGCAGCCAAGATCCAGCGGGAGGGGCCTACGAGCAGTACTTC

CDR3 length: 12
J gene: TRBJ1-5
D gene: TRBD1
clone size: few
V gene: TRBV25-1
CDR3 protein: CASGTEGRPQHF
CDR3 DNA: TGTGCCAGCGGGACAGAGGGAAGACCCCAGCATTTT

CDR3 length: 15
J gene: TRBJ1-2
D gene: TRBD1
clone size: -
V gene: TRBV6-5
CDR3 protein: CASSYSTGSIGGYTF
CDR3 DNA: TGTGCCAGCAGTTACTCGACAGGGTCGATTGGTGGCTACACCTTC

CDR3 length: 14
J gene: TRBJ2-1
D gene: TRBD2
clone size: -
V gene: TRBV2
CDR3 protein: CASIQRGSYNEQFF
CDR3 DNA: TGTGCCAGCATCCAGCGGGGGTCCTACAATGAGCAGTTCTTC

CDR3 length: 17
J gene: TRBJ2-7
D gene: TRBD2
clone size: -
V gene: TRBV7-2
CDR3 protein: CASSLIGLAGGPHEQYF
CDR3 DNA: TGTGCCAGCAGCTTAATAGGCCTAGCGGGAGGGCCCCACGAGCAGTACTTC

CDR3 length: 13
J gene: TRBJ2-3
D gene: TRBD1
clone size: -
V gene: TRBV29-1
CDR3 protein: CSGRDRGTDTQYF
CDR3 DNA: TGCAGCGGGAGGGACAGGGGAACAGATACGCAGTATTTT

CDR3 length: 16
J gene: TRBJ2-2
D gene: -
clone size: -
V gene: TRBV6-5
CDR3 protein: CASSYSRVANTGELFF
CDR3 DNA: TGTGCCAGCAGTTACTCCAGGGTTGCGAACACCGGGGAGCTGTTTTTT

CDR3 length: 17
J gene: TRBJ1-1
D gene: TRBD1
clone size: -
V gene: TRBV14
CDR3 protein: CASSPKKEGQGNTEAFF
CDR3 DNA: TGTGCCAGCAGCCCAAAAAAAGAGGGACAGGGGAACACTGAAGCTTTCTTT

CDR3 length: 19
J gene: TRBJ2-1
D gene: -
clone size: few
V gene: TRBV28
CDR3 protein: CASSLGGWDSIASHNEQFF
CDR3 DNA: TGTGCCAGCAGTTTAGGGGGGTGGGACAGCATTGCGAGCCACAATGAGCAGTTCTTC

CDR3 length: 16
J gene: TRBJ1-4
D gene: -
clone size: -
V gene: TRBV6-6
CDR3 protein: CASSFPGLPTNEKLFF
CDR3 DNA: TGTGCCAGCAGTTTCCCCGGTTTGCCAACTAATGAAAAACTGTTTTTT

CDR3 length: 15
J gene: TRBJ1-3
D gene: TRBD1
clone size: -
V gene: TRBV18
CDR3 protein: CASSGQVLSGNTIYF
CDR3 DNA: TGTGCCAGCTCAGGACAGGTCCTCTCTGGAAACACCATATATTTT

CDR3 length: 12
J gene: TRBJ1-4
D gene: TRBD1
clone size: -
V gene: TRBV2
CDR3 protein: CASSARQGKLFF
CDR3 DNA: TGTGCCAGCAGTGCCCGACAGGGAAAACTGTTTTTT

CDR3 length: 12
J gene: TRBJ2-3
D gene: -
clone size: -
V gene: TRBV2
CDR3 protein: CASRRREHTQYF
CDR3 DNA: TGTGCCAGCCGAAGGAGGGAGCATACGCAGTATTTT

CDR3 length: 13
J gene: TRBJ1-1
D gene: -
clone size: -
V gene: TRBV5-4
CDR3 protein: CASSLPAGIEAFF
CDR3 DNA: TGTGCCAGCAGCTTGCCGGCAGGGATTGAAGCTTTCTTT

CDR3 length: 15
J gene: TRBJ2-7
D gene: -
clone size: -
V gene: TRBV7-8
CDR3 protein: CASSLESRYTYEQYF
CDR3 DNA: TGTGCCAGCAGCTTAGAATCCCGATATACCTACGAGCAGTACTTC

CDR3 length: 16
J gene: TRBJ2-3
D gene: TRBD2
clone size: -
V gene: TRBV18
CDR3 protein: CASSPRSGGGTDTQYF
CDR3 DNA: TGTGCCAGCTCACCACGTAGCGGGGGAGGAACAGATACGCAGTATTTT

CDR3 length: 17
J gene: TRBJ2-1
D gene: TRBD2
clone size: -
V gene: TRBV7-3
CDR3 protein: CASSPGAGGYLHNEQFF
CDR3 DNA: TGTGCCAGCAGCCCCGGGGCGGGAGGCTATCTTCACAATGAGCAGTTCTTC

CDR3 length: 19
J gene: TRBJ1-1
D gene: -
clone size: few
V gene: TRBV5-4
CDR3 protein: CASSLASAGAYTMNTEAFF
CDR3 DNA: TGTGCCAGCAGCTTGGCCTCTGCGGGGGCCTATACCATGAACACTGAAGCTTTCTTT

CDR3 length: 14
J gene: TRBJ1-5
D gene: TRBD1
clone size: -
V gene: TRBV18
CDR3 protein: CASSPRQGVRPQHF
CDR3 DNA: TGTGCCAGCTCACCCCGACAGGGTGTGAGGCCCCAGCATTTT

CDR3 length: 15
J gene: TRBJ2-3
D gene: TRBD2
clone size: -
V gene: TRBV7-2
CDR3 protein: CASSRTSVSTDTQYF
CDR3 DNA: TGTGCCAGCAGCCGTACTAGCGTCAGCACAGATACGCAGTATTTT

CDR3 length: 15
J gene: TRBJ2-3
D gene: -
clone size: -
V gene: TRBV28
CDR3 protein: CASSLEGLGLSTQYF
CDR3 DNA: TGTGCCAGCAGTTTAGAGGGCTTGGGTCTTAGTACGCAGTATTTT

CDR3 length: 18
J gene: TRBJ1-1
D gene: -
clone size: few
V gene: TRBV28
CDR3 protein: CASSLRGAQRRLNTEAFF
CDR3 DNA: TGTGCCAGCAGTCTTCGGGGGGCACAGCGGAGATTGAACACTGAAGCTTTCTTT